The 25 T cell receptor beta chains listed next were all sequenced from one sample in a study of spatial heterogeneity in lung cancer. Study-wide results and caveats: Tumor mutation count correlated with how many alpha and beta TCRs expanded intratumorally.

No antigen has been assigned to these receptors. The time point was: sample taken at primary tumor resection. TCRdb redid the calling of the 5' RACE reads with MiXCR, one entry per CDR3 protein. The sample has around 7,800 distinct CDR3 sequences; roughly 8.7% are singletons. The input for sequencing was lung tumor tissue, taken at surgery. Receptors were obtained from a male donor with early-stage non-small cell lung cancer.

This clonotype is deemed medium-sized. The chain carries TRBV12-3 or TRBV12-4 and TRBJ2-2, with 7 bases lining up with TRBD2. With V trimmed by 9 bases and J by 2 bases, 6 bases remained unmatched. The CDR3 totals 14 residues. CDR3 in DNA: TGTGCCAGTTCCAAGCGGGGAAACACCGGGGAGCTGTTTTTT. This encodes CASSKRGNTGELFF.

This clonotype was observed many times. V is TRBV7-2 and J is TRBJ2-1; TRBD2 agrees at 8 bases. V was clipped by 6 bases and J by 4 bases; unmatched bases: 8. The CDR3 loop spans 15 amino acids. From germline, CDR1 is SGHTA and CDR2 FQGNSA. The CDR3 is CASSSGAGGYNEQFF. Written as DNA, the CDR3 is TGTGCCAGCAGTAGCGGGGCGGGAGGTTACAATGAGCAGTTCTTC.

By sample share, this clonotype is medium-sized. The V and J genes are TRBV3-1 and TRBJ2-1; 8 nucleotides agree with TRBD2. Per germline, CDR1 LGHDT and CDR2 YNNKEL (reference sequence). This CDR3 has 13 residues. The trim removed 1 base at V and 7 bases at J, leaving 0 bases unmatched. The CDR3 region has the DNA TGTGCCAGCAGCCAAGGACTAGCGAATGAGCAGTTCTTC. Encoded protein: CASSQGLANEQFF.

This clonotype turned up a few times. The CDR3 region has the DNA TGCAGTGCTACCCCGGGACAGGGACGGCACGAGCAGTACTTC. Its translation is CSATPGQGRHEQYF. The rearrangement links TRBV20-1 to TRBJ2-7; TRBD1 matches 9 bases. Trimming at V came to 4 bases and at J to 5 bases, leaving 9 bases not matched to a gene. CDR3 length equals 14 residues. The germline V gene has CDR1 DFQATT and CDR2 SNEGSKA (reference sequence).

This clonotype counts as medium-sized. The V and J genes are TRBV6-5 and TRBJ2-5; D remains ambiguous. This CDR3 contains 12 residues. Germline-derived CDR1 and CDR2 are MNHEY and SVGAGI. Deletions cut 6 bases from V and 4 bases from J, with 9 bases between. CDR3 coding DNA: TGTGCCAGCAGATCCCCCGGAGAGACCCAGTACTTC. Translating gives CASRSPGETQYF.

This clonotype is labeled medium-sized. This rearrangement joins TRBV29-1 to TRBJ1-2; a weak D match, TRBD1 (6 bases). This CDR3 region has 13 residues. The V end lost 3 bases, the J end lost 5 bases, and 13 bases lay between the germline ends. Germline CDR1 reads SQVTM; CDR2 reads ANQGSEA. The CDR3 is CSVDTDRMYGYTF. Here the CDR3 DNA reads TGCAGCGTTGATACGGACAGAATGTATGGCTACACCTTC.

This clonotype is medium-sized (0.01 to 0.1%). V is TRBV20-1 and J is TRBJ2-1; D gene unclear. This CDR3 comprises 14 residues. V lost 6 bases and J 4 bases, leaving 16 bases between the germline ends. From germline, CDR1 is DFQATT and CDR2 SNEGSKA (reference sequence). In nucleotides, the CDR3 is TGCAGTGCCCTCGACCCGTATTCATACAATGAGCAGTTCTTC. Its protein product is CSALDPYSYNEQFF.

This clonotype is medium-sized within its sample. V gene TRBV20-1 combines with J gene TRBJ2-1; D remains unclear. V was cut by 6 bases and J by 10 bases, with 13 bases left in between. This CDR3 comprises 11 residues. Germline assignment: CDR1 DFQATT and CDR2 SNEGSKA (reference sequence). CDR3 nucleotides: TGCAGTGCCCCGGAGTGGCGGGAGCAGTTCTTC. Residues: CSAPEWREQFF.

The chain employs TRBV15 and TRBJ2-2; no clear D. The V gene's germline CDR1 is LNHNV and CDR2 YYDKDF (reference sequence). The V and J ends lost 5 bases and 7 bases respectively, with 14 bases between them. CDR3 length equals 14 residues. CDR3 amino acids: CATSSETKIGELFF. CDR3 coding DNA: TGTGCCACCAGCTCCGAGACGAAGATCGGGGAGCTGTTTTTT.

In this sample, this clonotype turned up many times. V gene TRBV14 combines with J gene TRBJ2-7; 9 nucleotides align to TRBD2. This CDR3 has 20 amino acids. CDR1 and CDR2 from the germline V gene are SGHDN and FVKESK. The trim removed 0 bases at V and 0 bases at J, leaving 15 bases unmatched. CDR3 sequence (DNA): TGTGCCAGCAGCCAAGATCCCTCGACTAGCGGCTACCCTAGCTCCTACGAGCAGTACTTC. Translated, it gives CASSQDPSTSGYPSSYEQYF.

The chain is built from TRBV30 and TRBJ1-1, with TRBD1 identical over 8 bases. The germline V gene encodes CDR1 GTSNPN and CDR2 SVGIG (reference sequence). This CDR3 contains 13 residues. V shed 2 bases, J shed 5 bases, and the junction held 4 bases outside the gene matches. The CDR3 loop is CAWSTGGWTEAFF. CDR3 bases: TGTGCCTGGAGTACAGGGGGGTGGACTGAAGCTTTCTTT.

In its sample, this clonotype ranks as medium-sized (0.01 to 0.1%). This chain joins TRBV7-9 and TRBJ2-3; no firm D call. V was shortened by 0 bases and J by 6 bases, with 7 bases between the two germline ends. The germline V gene encodes CDR1 SEHNR and CDR2 FQNEAQ (reference sequence). The CDR3 totals 13 residues. CDR3 bases: TGTGCCAGCAGCTTAGCGGGTTCGGATACGCAGTATTTT. Encoded protein: CASSLAGSDTQYF. The variable domain in full, completed from reference TRBV7-9 and TRBJ2-3, reads DTGVSQNPRHKITKRGQNVTFRCDPISEHNRLYWYRQTLGQGPEFLTYFQNEAQLEKSRLLSDRFSAERPKGSFSTLEIQRTEQGDSAMYLCASSLAGSDTQYFGPGTRLTVL.

This clonotype is medium-sized (0.01 to 0.1%) by share. The V and J genes are TRBV6-5 and TRBJ2-7; perhaps TRBD1 as D (6 bases). V was pared by 8 bases and J by 2 bases, with 16 bases between. The CDR3 is made up of 14 amino acids. The V gene's germline CDR1 is MNHEY and CDR2 SVGAGI. CDR3 nucleotides: TGTGCCAGCTACTCCCGGGACACAACCTACGAGCAGTACTTC. Translation: CASYSRDTTYEQYF.

By share, this clonotype counts as medium-sized. V and J are TRBV29-1 and TRBJ1-1; D gene ambiguous. Germline CDR1 SQVTM, CDR2 ANQGSEA. The CDR3 is 12 amino acids. Trimming cost V 5 bases and J 1 base, with 8 bases left between them. CDR3: CSVSTGNTEAFF. CDR3 DNA: TGCAGCGTTTCCACGGGGAACACTGAAGCTTTCTTT. Using reference TRBV29-1 and TRBJ1-1 for the parts outside the CDR3, the full variable domain is SAVISQKPSRDICQRGTSLTIQCQVDSQVTMMFWYRQQPGQSLTLIATANQGSEATYESGFVIDKFPISRPNLTFSTLTVSNMSPEDSSIYLCSVSTGNTEAFFGQGTRLTVV.

CDR3 DNA: TGCGCCAGCAGCTTGAGGTCAGCTAGCTCTGGGGCCAACGTCCTGACTTTC. Protein product: CASSLRSASSGANVLTF. The chain links TRBV5-1 to TRBJ2-6; D is unresolved. The CDR3 is made up of 17 amino acids. Germline CDR1 is SGHRS and CDR2 is YFSETQ. Deletions cut 1 base from V and 0 bases from J, with 11 bases between.

By sample fraction, this clonotype is medium-sized (0.01 to 0.1%). This rearrangement joins TRBV27 to TRBJ2-3, with D unresolved. Trimming took 4 bases from V and 4 from J, leaving 9 bases between them. The CDR3 has 13 amino acids. Germline lookup yields CDR1 MNHEY and CDR2 SMNVEV (reference sequence). The CDR3 loop reads CASSSQYADTQYF. The CDR3 nucleotides are TGTGCCAGCAGTTCACAGTACGCAGATACGCAGTATTTT.

This clonotype rates as medium-sized. The chain recombines TRBV6-2 or TRBV6-3 with TRBJ2-1; 9 bases are a match to TRBD2. Trimming at V came to 3 bases and at J to 7 bases, leaving 10 bases not matched to a gene. CDR1 MNHEY and CDR2 SVGEGT come from the germline V gene. This CDR3 has 16 amino acids. CDR3 protein: CASSYSAGGVINEQFF. The CDR3 region has the DNA TGTGCCAGCAGTTATTCGGCGGGAGGGGTAATAAATGAGCAGTTCTTC.

Within the sample, this clonotype is medium-sized. The chain carries TRBV9 and TRBJ2-2; D unclear. Germline-derived CDR1 and CDR2 are SGDLS and YYNGEE. The ends were cut back, 0 bases at V and 0 bases at J, with 6 bases in the middle. The CDR3 totals 15 residues. The CDR3 here is CASSVENSNTGELFF. Written as DNA, the CDR3 is TGTGCCAGCAGCGTAGAAAACTCGAACACCGGGGAGCTGTTTTTT.

The chain has TRBV27 and TRBJ2-1; TRBD2 matches at 9 bases. The CDR3 totals 14 residues. Germline CDR1 is MNHEY and CDR2 is SMNVEV (reference sequence). With V trimmed by 2 bases and J by 8 bases, 4 bases remained unmatched. CDR3 amino acids: CASSLLAGNDEQFF. The CDR3, as DNA: TGTGCCAGCAGTTTACTAGCGGGAAACGATGAGCAGTTCTTC.

V gene TRBV20-1 combines with J gene TRBJ2-7; TRBD2 matches 10 bases. J was trimmed by 3 bases and V by 6 bases; bases with no gene match: 5. CDR1 and CDR2 (germline): DFQATT, SNEGSKA (reference sequence). This CDR3 region has 13 residues. This CDR3 reads CSARTSGYYEQYF. The CDR3 nucleotides are TGCAGTGCCCGGACTAGCGGTTACTACGAGCAGTACTTC.

This clonotype is termed medium-sized. The CDR3 DNA sequence: TGCAGTGCTAGAGATCATGGCGGGAGAAATGTGGCCAATGAGCAGTTCTTC. Its translation: CSARDHGGRNVANEQFF. This sequence joins TRBV20-1 and TRBJ2-1; TRBD2 matches at 7 bases. This CDR3 comprises 17 residues. The V gene's germline CDR1 is DFQATT and CDR2 SNEGSKA (reference sequence). J lost 6 bases, V lost 0 bases, and 14 bases had no gene match.

This clonotype showed up many times. This rearrangement joins TRBV2 to TRBJ2-1; 10 bases align to TRBD2. The trim removed 8 bases at V and 5 bases at J, leaving 12 bases unmatched. Germline V gene lookup returns CDR1 SNHLY and CDR2 FYNNEI. The CDR3 covers 16 residues. In nucleotides, the CDR3 is TGTGCCAGCTGGGGGGCAGCGGGAGGGCGGAACAATGAGCAGTTCTTC. Residues: CASWGAAGGRNNEQFF.

This clonotype was observed many times. CDR3 region: CASSGRIEGNEQFF. DNA of the CDR3: TGTGCCAGCAGCGGGAGGATAGAAGGCAATGAGCAGTTCTTC. The J gene is TRBJ2-1, the V gene TRBV3-1, with D perhaps matching TRBD2 (6 bases). The V gene's germline CDR1 is LGHDT and CDR2 YNNKEL (reference sequence). The CDR3 is 14 residues long. Trimming removed 5 bases from V and 6 bases from J, with 14 bases in between.

This clonotype was seen at least ten times. The chain has TRBV25-1 and TRBJ1-4; D unclear. Germline V gives CDR1 MGHDK, CDR2 SYGVNS. Trimming removed 3 bases from V and 12 bases from J, with 17 bases in between. CDR3 length: 14 residues. The CDR3 loop reads CASSDPGPREELFF. DNA of the CDR3: TGTGCCAGCAGTGACCCCGGGCCCCGAGAGGAACTGTTTTTT.

This clonotype was seen repeatedly, ten times or more. This chain joins TRBV9 and TRBJ2-1; D may be TRBD1 (6 bases). V was clipped by 4 bases and J by 7 bases, with 15 bases between them. CDR1 is SGDLS and CDR2 is YYNGEE in the germline V gene. The CDR3 is 14 residues long. The CDR3 here is CASSPAGTRNEQFF. CDR3 nucleotide sequence: TGTGCCAGCAGCCCTGCCGGGACACGGAATGAGCAGTTCTTC.